This T cell receptor beta chain comes out of a study of blood T cell repertoires in COVID-19. In the study overall: Donors in the United States, Italy and Spain gave samples during acute or convalescent COVID-19. Sample material is recorded as cDNA or gDNA derived from T cells, B-cell-depleted T cells, or PBMCs.

Cohort assignment relied on participant-reported clinical history. Authors' data handling: The assay estimated nucleated cells by amplifying reference gene primers. Generated by immunoSEQ multiplex PCR, the TCRdb table keeps only in-frame clones and is missing some. V and J calls and clone size come straight from that table; D and trimming were deduced from the DNA. This table has hundreds of thousands of clones, roughly 90% appearing once. The sequence was collected from a man aged 55 to 70 who had recovered from COVID-19. The material sequenced was PBMCs or T cells enriched from blood (not recorded which).

CDR3: CAWSVLAGGGEQYF. The DNA for the CDR3 is TGTGCCTGGAGTGTACTTGCGGGAGGTGGGGAGCAGTACTTC. J is TRBJ2-7 and V is TRBV30, with TRBD2 matching over 8 bases. Trimming cost V 0 bases and J 7 bases; bases outside gene matches: 8. The CDR3 is 14 amino acids. Germline V gene sequence: CDR1 GTSNPN, CDR2 SVGIG (reference sequence).